The 8 T cell receptor beta chains below come from one sample, sequenced in a study of OX40 agonist ivuxolimab in advanced cancers. Repertoires were generated with immunoSEQ multiplex PCR, while TCRdb's copy carries only in-frame clones and drops some. The table lists 50,000 to 65,000 clones, around 93% of them singletons. Sequences were derived from CD4+ or CD8+ T cells sorted from blood, sampled in a trial of the OX40 agonist ivuxolimab. These receptors were taken from an adult with an advanced solid tumor such as melanoma, head and neck, liver or kidney cancer.

This chain uses TRBV9 with TRBJ2-7; 8 bases fit TRBD2. The length of the CDR3 is 13 residues. In germline, CDR1 is SGDLS, CDR2 YYNGEE. V was pared by 2 bases and J by 6 bases, with 4 bases of the junction left unmatched. The CDR3 loop is CASSVGSGAEQYF. CDR3 DNA sequence: TGTGCCAGCAGCGTGGGTAGCGGGGCCGAGCAGTACTTC. Full variable domain (outside the CDR3, taken from reference TRBV9 and TRBJ2-7): DSGVTQTPKHLITATGQRVTLRCSPRSGDLSVYWYQQSLDQGLQFLIQYYNGEERAKGNILERFSAQQFPDLHSELNLSSLELGDSALYFCASSVGSGAEQYFGPGTRLTVT.

The chain uses TRBV28 and TRBJ2-1; D ambiguous. This CDR3 comprises 15 residues. CDR1 and CDR2 from the germline V gene are MDHEN and SYDVKM. V was shortened by 2 bases and J by 6 bases, with 14 bases between the two germline ends. The CDR3 reads CASSLGTRPLNEQFF. DNA for the CDR3: TGTGCCAGCAGTTTAGGCACGCGACCCCTCAATGAGCAGTTCTTC.

CDR3 coding DNA: TGTGCCAGCAGCCCACCATTAGCGGGGTTAAACACCGGGGAGCTGTTTTTT. Protein product: CASSPPLAGLNTGELFF. V and J are TRBV7-9 and TRBJ2-2; 8 bases align to TRBD2. The V segment lost 5 bases and the J segment 2 bases; nucleotides outside the gene matches: 10. CDR3 length: 17 amino acids. CDR1 and CDR2 from the germline V gene are SEHNR and FQNEAQ (reference sequence).

In its sample, this clone was seen once. The chain has TRBV27 and TRBJ1-2, with 8 nucleotides matching TRBD1. The germline gives CDR1 MNHEY, CDR2 SMNVEV (reference sequence). CDR3 length: 15 residues. The ends lost 6 bases at V and 3 bases at J; junction bases unmatched: 9. In DNA, the CDR3 is TGTGCCAGCAGCAGTCTGGACAGGGATCACTATGGCTACACCTTC. It encodes CASSSLDRDHYGYTF.

The chain employs TRBV27 and TRBJ1-5; D is unresolved. The CDR3 contains 15 residues. Deletions cut 2 bases from V and 2 bases from J, with 10 bases between. Germline V lookup: CDR1 MNHEY, CDR2 SMNVEV (reference sequence). CDR3 sequence reads: CASSLSFSGNQPQHF. The CDR3 DNA sequence: TGTGCCAGCAGTTTAAGTTTTTCTGGCAATCAGCCCCAGCATTTT.

This clone was recorded once. This chain connects TRBV19 to TRBJ2-1; D is unclear. The CDR3 runs to 15 residues. Per the germline V gene, CDR1 is LNHDA and CDR2 is SQIVND (reference sequence). V shed 5 bases and J shed 0 bases, with 11 bases lying between them. CDR3 loop: CASSPGPSSYNEQFF. CDR3 bases: TGTGCCAGTAGTCCCGGTCCGAGCTCCTACAATGAGCAGTTCTTC.

This clone came up a few times. This chain links TRBV7-3 with TRBJ1-1; D remains unclear. Trimming pared 0 bases from V and 5 bases from J, leaving 13 bases between. In germline, CDR1 is SGHTA, CDR2 FQGTGA. The length of the CDR3 is 15 residues. The CDR3 DNA follows: TGTGCCAGCAGCTTAACGGCGGGTGGGATGACTGAAGCTTTCTTT. The encoded protein is CASSLTAGGMTEAFF.

The V and J genes are TRBV6-1 and TRBJ2-5; 10 bases map to TRBD1. J lost 0 bases, V lost 4 bases, and 5 bases had no gene match. CDR1 MNHNS and CDR2 SASEGT come from the germline V gene. CDR3 size: 16 residues. The CDR3 DNA follows: TGTGCCAGCAGTGGCCTGGGACAGGGGTACCAAGAGACCCAGTACTTC. Translating gives CASSGLGQGYQETQYF.